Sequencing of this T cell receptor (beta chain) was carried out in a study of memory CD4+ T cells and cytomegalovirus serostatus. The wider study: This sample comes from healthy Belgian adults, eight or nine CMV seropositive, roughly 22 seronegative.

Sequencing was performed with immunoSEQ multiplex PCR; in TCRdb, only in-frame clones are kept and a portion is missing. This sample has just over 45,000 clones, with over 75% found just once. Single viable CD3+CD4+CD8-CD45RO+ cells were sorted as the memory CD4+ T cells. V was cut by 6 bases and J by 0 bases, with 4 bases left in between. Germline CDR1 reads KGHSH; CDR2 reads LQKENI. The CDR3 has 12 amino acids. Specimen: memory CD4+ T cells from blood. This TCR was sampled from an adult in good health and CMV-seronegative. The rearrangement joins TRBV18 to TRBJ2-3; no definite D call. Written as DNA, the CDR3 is TGTGCCAGCTCCTCTAGCACAGATACGCAGTATTTT. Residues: CASSSSTDTQYF.